These T cell receptor beta chains were read from a single sample in a study of cytomegalovirus exposure and HLA in healthy donors. Libraries were prepared by immunoSEQ multiplex PCR; TCRdb keeps only in-frame clonotypes and omits some of them. In the table there are fewer than 250,000 clones, roughly 83% of which are singletons. Specimen: PBMCs. The receptors were gathered from a boy younger than 10 in good health and CMV-seronegative. Each CDR3 is given without its conserved first and last residue.

J gene: -
V gene: TRBV28
CDR3 protein: ASRTGGQYEQY

J gene: TRBJ2-1
V gene: TRBV6-6
CDR3 protein: ASSYPGTSSYNEQF

J gene: TRBJ1-6
V gene: TRBV5-1
CDR3 protein: ASSLGQGNSPLH

J gene: TRBJ1-2
V gene: TRBV19
CDR3 protein: ASSKRTGSYDGYT

J gene: TRBJ1-1
V gene: TRBV7-2
CDR3 protein: ASSFPSAGTSNTEAF

J gene: TRBJ2-1
V gene: TRBV2
CDR3 protein: ASSASSGRWDEQF

J gene: TRBJ2-7
V gene: TRBV2
CDR3 protein: ASGQGRHEQY

J gene: TRBJ1-1
V gene: TRBV11-3
CDR3 protein: ASSLGRHTEAF

J gene: TRBJ2-1
V gene: TRBV15
CDR3 protein: ATSSFGQGPNEQF

J gene: TRBJ2-3
V gene: TRBV6-5
CDR3 protein: ASTGGTDTQY

J gene: TRBJ2-7
V gene: TRBV19
CDR3 protein: ASKTSSLSYEQY

J gene: TRBJ2-2
V gene: TRBV2
CDR3 protein: ASSEVGSGSELF

J gene: TRBJ2-1
V gene: TRBV28
CDR3 protein: ASSSGGWQF

J gene: TRBJ2-3
V gene: TRBV2
CDR3 protein: ARSGLVVGDTQY

J gene: TRBJ1-2
V gene: TRBV10-3
CDR3 protein: AISDPAVRGQNYGYT

J gene: TRBJ2-7
V gene: TRBV13
CDR3 protein: ASSFGTGSSYEQY

J gene: TRBJ2-2
V gene: TRBV11-2
CDR3 protein: ASSLRQGNTGELF

J gene: TRBJ2-3
V gene: TRBV7-2
CDR3 protein: ASSPGASPDTQY

J gene: TRBJ1-3
V gene: TRBV30
CDR3 protein: AWGQPGGNTIY

J gene: TRBJ1-2
V gene: TRBV5-1
CDR3 protein: ASSHSAGATNYGYT

J gene: TRBJ2-5
V gene: TRBV5-1
CDR3 protein: ASSLDRPGETQY

J gene: TRBJ2-7
V gene: TRBV7-9
CDR3 protein: SSSFSMAPGQGVEEQY

J gene: TRBJ1-2
V gene: TRBV6-6
CDR3 protein: ASSYEAGDGYT

J gene: TRBJ2-1
V gene: TRBV19
CDR3 protein: ASIGSGRPYNEQF

J gene: TRBJ2-5
V gene: TRBV11-1
CDR3 protein: ASSLTGAVETQY